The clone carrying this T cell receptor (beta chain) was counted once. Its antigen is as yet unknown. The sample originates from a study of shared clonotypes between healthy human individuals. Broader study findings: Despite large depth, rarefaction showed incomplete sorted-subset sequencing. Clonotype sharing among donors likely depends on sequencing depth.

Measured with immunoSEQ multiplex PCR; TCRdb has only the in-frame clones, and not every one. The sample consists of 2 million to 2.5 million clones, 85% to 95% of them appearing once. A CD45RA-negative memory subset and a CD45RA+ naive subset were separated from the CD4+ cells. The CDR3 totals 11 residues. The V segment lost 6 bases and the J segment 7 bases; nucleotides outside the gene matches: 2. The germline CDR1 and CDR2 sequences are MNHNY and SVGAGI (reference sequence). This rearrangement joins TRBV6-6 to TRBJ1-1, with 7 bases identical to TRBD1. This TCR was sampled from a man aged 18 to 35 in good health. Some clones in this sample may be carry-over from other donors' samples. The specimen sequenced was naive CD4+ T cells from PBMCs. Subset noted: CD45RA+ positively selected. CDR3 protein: CASRAGGEAFF. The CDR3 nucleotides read TGTGCCAGCAGGGCAGGGGGTGAAGCTTTCTTT.